This TCR beta chain was observed in a study of long-term antiretroviral therapy in people with HIV. Each HIV participant was treated in the United States. Each sample contained roughly 0.95-11 million cryopreserved PBMC, thawed before DNA extraction. This clone was detected only once. The antigen remains undetermined. Version v3.0 of the immunoSEQ assay ran at survey level. The assay was immunoSEQ multiplex PCR, and TCRdb's table has in-frame clones only and misses some. The sample carries about 50,000 clones, about 81% recorded once. V was trimmed by 0 bases and J by 6 bases, leaving 8 bases between them. The CDR3 length is 14 residues. The germline V gene encodes CDR1 LGHNA and CDR2 YSLEER. Study findings and constraints: It was observed that HIV repertoires exhibited narrower CDR3 length ranges than controls. ART adherence, viral resistance and therapy changes went unrecorded.

This TCR derives from a woman between 18 and 30 years old with HIV. Sequencing was performed on unsorted PBMCs, taken 0.8 years after starting antiretroviral therapy. The genes are TRBV4-3 and TRBJ2-2; D is undetermined. CDR3 in DNA: TGCGCCAGCAGCCAAGACAACGGGCCCGGGGAGCTGTTTTTT. Translating it yields CASSQDNGPGELFF.